Presented here are 28 T cell receptor beta chains from one specimen sequenced in a study of blood T cell repertoires in COVID-19. Assay used: immunoSEQ multiplex PCR; TCRdb lists only in-frame clones, some missing. The table lists around 160,000 clones, around 87% of them singletons. Sequencing was carried out using peripheral blood. The receptors come from a woman in her seventies with COVID-19, enrolled during active disease.

This clone was observed once. The V gene is TRBV3-1 (or the pseudogene TRBV3-2), the J gene TRBJ1-1, with a possible D match to TRBD1 (5 bases). V was clipped by 3 bases and J by 4 bases, with 12 bases between them. The germline CDR1 and CDR2 sequences are LGHDT and YNNKEL (reference sequence). CDR3 length: 14 amino acids. This CDR3 is CASSHRAEGTEAFF. Here the CDR3 DNA reads TGTGCCAGCAGCCACAGGGCGGAGGGCACTGAAGCTTTCTTT.

The genes are TRBV24-1 and TRBJ1-5; no firm D call. The CDR3 is made up of 13 amino acids. The germline gives CDR1 KGHDR, CDR2 SFDVKD. With 3 bases removed from V and 9 bases from J, the gap between germline ends came to 11 bases. CDR3 DNA sequence: TGTGCCACCAGTGATGGCCCCCTGGCGCCCCAGCATTTT. Protein: CATSDGPLAPQHF.

This chain connects TRBV19 to TRBJ1-1; D uncertain. This CDR3 contains 13 residues. The V end lost 4 bases, the J end lost 2 bases, and 8 bases lay between the germline ends. Germline V gives CDR1 LNHDA, CDR2 SQIVND (reference sequence). CDR3 sequence: CASSNVRNTEAFF. DNA for the CDR3: TGTGCCAGTAGTAATGTGAGAAACACTGAAGCTTTCTTT.

This chain links TRBV9 with TRBJ2-2, with 8 bases matching TRBD2. Germline V gene lookup returns CDR1 SGDLS and CDR2 YYNGEE. The CDR3 sequence is 17 residues long. The junction had 11 bases not matched to a gene; V was cut back by 4 bases and J by 3 bases. CDR3 DNA: TGTGCCAGCAGCTCAATCGCCGGGGGGGCCTACACCGGGGAGCTGTTTTTT. This encodes CASSSIAGGAYTGELFF.

V usage is TRBV29-1 and J usage is TRBJ1-4, with TRBD1 matching 10 bases. Germline trimming cut 0 bases from V and 5 bases from J; bases unmatched to any gene: 0. Germline CDR1 and CDR2: SQVTM and ANQGSEA. CDR3 length: 14 amino acids. DNA for the CDR3: TGCAGCGTTGAAGAGGACAGGGGGAATGAAAAACTGTTTTTT. This gives the protein CSVEEDRGNEKLFF. Together with reference TRBV29-1 and TRBJ1-4, the CDR3 gives the full variable domain: SAVISQKPSRDICQRGTSLTIQCQVDSQVTMMFWYRQQPGQSLTLIATANQGSEATYESGFVIDKFPISRPNLTFSTLTVSNMSPEDSSIYLCSVEEDRGNEKLFFGSGTQLSVL.

This sequence joins TRBV27 and TRBJ1-6; 7 nucleotides match TRBD1. The CDR3 has 15 amino acids. Germline CDR1 and CDR2: MNHEY and SMNVEV (reference sequence). Germline trimming cut 6 bases from V and 7 bases from J; bases unmatched to any gene: 9. CDR3 loop: CASRGRGRGNSPLHF. DNA of the CDR3: TGTGCCAGCAGAGGAAGGGGGCGCGGAAATTCACCCCTCCACTTT.

This clone has only one observation. The chain carries TRBV5-1 and TRBJ2-7; 9 bases map to TRBD2. CDR1 is SGHRS, CDR2 YFSETQ, per germline. The CDR3 extends over 15 amino acids. V trimming: 2 bases; J trimming: 2 bases; junction bases outside the gene matches: 5. The CDR3 DNA reads as TGCGCCAGCAGCTTTAGTAGCGGGGGCCCCTACGAGCAGTACTTC. Protein: CASSFSSGGPYEQYF. Complete variable domain (other parts from reference TRBV5-1 and TRBJ2-7): KAGVTQTPRYLIKTRGQQVTLSCSPISGHRSVSWYQQTPGQGLQFLFEYFSETQRNKGNFPGRFSGRQFSNSRSEMNVSTLELGDSALYLCASSFSSGGPYEQYFGPGTRLTVT.

The V call is TRBV7-9, the J call TRBJ2-7; 9 bases align to TRBD2. CDR1 and CDR2 (germline): SEHNR, FQNEAQ (reference sequence). The V gene end was trimmed by 5 bases and the J gene end by 4 bases; junction bases not matched to a gene: 9. This CDR3 region has 15 residues. The CDR3 nucleotides are TGTGCCAGCAGCGGGAAGGCTAGCGGGATATACGAGCAGTACTTC. Translation gives CASSGKASGIYEQYF.

This rearrangement joins TRBV5-5 to TRBJ2-2, with D uncertain. The V end lost 0 bases, the J end lost 7 bases, and 4 bases lay between the germline ends. The CDR3 consists of 12 residues. From germline, CDR1 is SGHKS and CDR2 YYEKEE (reference sequence). The CDR3 sequence: CASSLVLGELFF. In DNA form, the CDR3 reads TGTGCCAGCAGCTTGGTTCTCGGGGAGCTGTTTTTT.

The chain combines TRBV7-9 with TRBJ1-2; D remains unclear. The length of the CDR3 is 14 residues. Trimming took 5 bases from V and 4 from J, leaving 14 bases between them. CDR1 and CDR2 (germline): SEHNR, FQNEAQ (reference sequence). The CDR3 reads CASSPLTTGYGYTF. CDR3 DNA sequence: TGTGCCAGCAGCCCCCTGACTACTGGCTATGGCTACACCTTC.

This chain connects TRBV5-1 to TRBJ1-4, with D maybe TRBD1 (6 bases). V gave up 9 bases and J gave up 0 bases, with 21 bases separating them. Per germline, CDR1 SGHRS and CDR2 YFSETQ. The CDR3 length is 17 residues. CDR3 nucleotide sequence: TGCGCCACCAAGGTCGGTAGGGGGTCTGCAACTAATGAAAAACTGTTTTTT. This encodes CATKVGRGSATNEKLFF.

This clone was seen just once. The V gene is TRBV30, the J gene TRBJ1-3, with a weak D call TRBD1 (5 bases). Trimming took 5 bases from V and 0 from J, leaving 5 bases between them. This CDR3 contains 12 residues. Germline V CDR1 and CDR2: GTSNPN, SVGIG (reference sequence). The CDR3 DNA reads as TGTGCCTGGGACAGCTCTGGAAACACCATATATTTT. As protein: CAWDSSGNTIYF.

This chain joins TRBV5-1 and TRBJ2-7; 8 bases fit TRBD2. The CDR3 length is 15 residues. Germline lookup yields CDR1 SGHRS and CDR2 YFSETQ. V gave up 0 bases and J gave up 5 bases; unmatched junction bases: 7. The CDR3 loop reads CASSLGGLALHEQYF. The DNA of the CDR3 is TGCGCCAGCAGCTTGGGAGGACTAGCCCTCCACGAGCAGTACTTC. The full variable domain, completed using reference TRBV5-1 and TRBJ2-7, is KAGVTQTPRYLIKTRGQQVTLSCSPISGHRSVSWYQQTPGQGLQFLFEYFSETQRNKGNFPGRFSGRQFSNSRSEMNVSTLELGDSALYLCASSLGGLALHEQYFGPGTRLTVT.

The chain uses TRBV20-1 and TRBJ1-2, with a weak D call TRBD1 (6 bases). CDR1 and CDR2 from the germline V gene are DFQATT and SNEGSKA (reference sequence). The germline V and J ends were trimmed by 6 bases and 2 bases, with 7 bases remaining between them. This CDR3 has 11 residues. The CDR3 sequence: CSATGNYGYTF. The CDR3 nucleotides are TGCAGTGCAACAGGGAACTATGGCTACACCTTC.

This clone came up once. The J gene is TRBJ1-6, the V gene TRBV4-1; D possibly corresponds to TRBD1 (6 bases). CDR1 and CDR2 (germline): MGHRA, YSYEKL. The CDR3 contains 17 residues. The ends were cut back, 3 bases at V and 4 bases at J, with 16 bases in the middle. The CDR3 nucleotides read TGCGCCAGCAGCCAGTGGGAAGGGGGTGTGTATAATTCACCCCTCCACTTT. It translates to CASSQWEGGVYNSPLHF.

The rearrangement joins TRBV6-1 to TRBJ1-5; the D is unclear. Germline V gene lookup returns CDR1 MNHNS and CDR2 SASEGT. With 1 base removed from V and 0 bases from J, the gap between germline ends came to 4 bases. The CDR3 is made up of 14 amino acids. The CDR3 DNA is TGTGCCAGCAGTGAAGGTTATAGCAATCAGCCCCAGCATTTT. Residues: CASSEGYSNQPQHF.

V is TRBV2 and J is TRBJ2-6; D perhaps matches TRBD2 (6 bases). The V end was cut by 9 bases, the J end by 4 bases, with 10 bases between. Germline V CDR1 and CDR2: SNHLY, FYNNEI. CDR3 size: 13 residues. The CDR3 sequence: CARRGTGANVLTF. CDR3 DNA sequence: TGTGCCAGACGGGGGACCGGGGCCAACGTCCTGACTTTC.

The chain couples TRBV4-1 to TRBJ1-6; D uncertain. CDR1 and CDR2 (germline): MGHRA, YSYEKL. The CDR3 is made up of 15 amino acids. V lost 1 base to trimming and J lost 6 bases, with 10 bases between them. The CDR3 spells CASSQAWQVNSPLHF. The CDR3 region has the DNA TGCGCCAGCAGCCAAGCATGGCAGGTTAATTCACCCCTCCACTTT.

This sequence joins TRBV2 and TRBJ2-5; tentative D call: TRBD1 (5 bases). Germline CDR1 SNHLY, CDR2 FYNNEI. The CDR3 consists of 14 residues. V dropped 6 bases and J dropped 1 base, with 12 bases sitting between them. CDR3 sequence: CASRWGDIQETQYF. In DNA, the CDR3 is TGTGCCAGCAGGTGGGGCGACATCCAAGAGACCCAGTACTTC. Full variable domain (rest looked up from reference TRBV2 and TRBJ2-5): EPEVTQTPSHQVTQMGQEVILRCVPISNHLYFYWYRQILGQKVEFLVSFYNNEISEKSEIFDDQFSVERPDGSNFTLKIRSTKLEDSAMYFCASRWGDIQETQYFGPGTRLLVL.

The chain is built from TRBV5-4 and TRBJ2-2; D gene uncertain. The germline CDR1 and CDR2 sequences are SGHNT and YYREEE (reference sequence). This CDR3 comprises 15 residues. V shed 0 bases and J shed 5 bases, with 11 bases lying between them. CDR3 sequence reads: CASSLGSHNTGELFF. CDR3 DNA sequence: TGTGCCAGCAGCTTGGGGTCCCACAATACCGGGGAGCTGTTTTTT.

This clone was observed a handful of times. V is TRBV4-2 and J is TRBJ1-5; TRBD1 matches at 8 bases. Trimming cost V 0 bases and J 5 bases; bases outside gene matches: 6. The CDR3 runs 16 residues. Germline values: CDR1 LGHNA, CDR2 YNFKEQ. CDR3 in amino acids: CASSQDQGAVYQPQHF. The CDR3 DNA sequence: TGTGCCAGCAGCCAAGATCAGGGGGCGGTCTATCAGCCCCAGCATTTT.

The rearrangement joins TRBV9 to TRBJ1-2; D might be TRBD1 (6 bases). The CDR3 covers 13 residues. The V gene's germline CDR1 is SGDLS and CDR2 YYNGEE. V was shortened by 4 bases and J by 2 bases, with 9 bases between the two germline ends. CDR3 coding DNA: TGTGCCAGCAGCCAAGGACAGAACTATGGCTACACCTTC. It encodes CASSQGQNYGYTF.

V usage is TRBV24-1 and J usage is TRBJ2-1, with 9 bases that match TRBD2. Germline-derived CDR1 and CDR2 are KGHDR and SFDVKD. J lost 4 bases, V lost 2 bases, and 11 bases had no gene match. CDR3 length: 18 amino acids. CDR3 loop: CATSDSFVSGGAYNEQFF. CDR3 coding DNA: TGTGCCACCAGTGATTCTTTCGTTAGCGGGGGAGCTTACAATGAGCAGTTCTTC.

Written as DNA, the CDR3 is TGTGCCAGCAGTCGCACAGGGGGCACTGAAGCTTTCTTT. Its protein is CASSRTGGTEAFF. V is TRBV28 and J is TRBJ1-1; 8 positions match TRBD1. The CDR3 extends over 13 amino acids. CDR1 is MDHEN and CDR2 is SYDVKM in the germline V gene. With 5 bases clipped from V and 4 bases from J, the junction kept 3 bases outside the gene matches.

V usage is TRBV5-5 and J usage is TRBJ2-1; the match to TRBD2 covers 7 bases. CDR1 is SGHKS and CDR2 is YYEKEE in the germline V gene (reference sequence). CDR3 length equals 16 residues. V trimming: 3 bases; J trimming: 5 bases; junction bases outside the gene matches: 11. CDR3 sequence: CASSSGRGEGNNEQFF. The CDR3 nucleotides are TGTGCCAGCAGCTCGGGACGGGGGGAAGGAAACAATGAGCAGTTCTTC.

This chain connects TRBV5-5 to TRBJ1-4; 9 bases line up with TRBD1. Losses at the gene ends were 3 bases for V and 8 bases for J; bases not matched to a gene: 11. Germline V gene sequence: CDR1 SGHKS, CDR2 YYEKEE (reference sequence). The CDR3 sequence is 16 residues long. CDR3 loop: CASSYNRGQFYEKLFF. The DNA of the CDR3 is TGTGCCAGCAGCTACAACAGGGGGCAGTTTTACGAAAAACTGTTTTTT.

The chain couples TRBV4-1 to TRBJ2-1, with 8 nucleotides matching TRBD2. The CDR3 totals 16 residues. The J segment lost 6 bases and the V segment lost 0 bases, leaving 7 bases of the junction unmatched. Germline V lookup: CDR1 MGHRA, CDR2 YSYEKL. CDR3 loop: CASSQDLTSVRNEQFF. CDR3 bases: TGCGCCAGCAGCCAAGATCTGACTAGCGTGCGCAATGAGCAGTTCTTC.

The chain links TRBV5-1 to TRBJ2-1, with D perhaps matching TRBD2 (5 bases). Germline CDR1 SGHRS, CDR2 YFSETQ. Trimming pared 5 bases from V and 7 bases from J, leaving 13 bases between. CDR3 length: 13 residues. The CDR3, as DNA: TGCGCCAGCAGAGCGGACGCGCGGAATGAGCAGTTCTTC. This translates into CASRADARNEQFF. The full variable domain, with the rest looked up from reference TRBV5-1 and TRBJ2-1, is KAGVTQTPRYLIKTRGQQVTLSCSPISGHRSVSWYQQTPGQGLQFLFEYFSETQRNKGNFPGRFSGRQFSNSRSEMNVSTLELGDSALYLCASRADARNEQFFGPGTRLTVL.